This TCR beta chain was sequenced for a study of response to subunit inactivated influenza vaccine. A few counts support this clonotype. Its antigen remains unknown. This CDR3 is built from 14 residues. V trimming: 5 bases; J trimming: 8 bases; junction bases outside the gene matches: 6. The germline V gene encodes CDR1 SGHVS and CDR2 FQNEAQ. Notes on the study in general: T cells newly recruited by each seasonal influenza vaccination are few, the authors suggested.

MiXCR was run by TCRdb on the RT-PCR reads, yielding one entry per CDR3 protein. The table shows hundreds of thousands of distinct CDR3 sequences, with 10% to 15% occurring only once. The rearrangement joins TRBV7-8 to TRBJ2-4; 10 bases match TRBD1. This TCR came from a man aged 45-65 years who received an inactivated influenza vaccine. Sequenced material: non-naive T cells sorted from PBMCs, taken 14 to 15 days before vaccination. CDR3 sequence reads: CASSLLGTGDIQYF. The CDR3 coding sequence is TGTGCCAGCAGCCTGCTGGGGACAGGGGACATTCAGTACTTC.